A single sample is the source of the 5 T cell receptor beta chains below, sequenced in a study of shared clonotypes between healthy human individuals. The method was immunoSEQ multiplex PCR; TCRdb's version includes in-frame clones alone and lacks a portion of them. Altogether hundreds of thousands of clones are present, about 91% being singletons, with the ten largest covering approximately 24%. Naive CD8 cells comprised CD45RO-negative, CCR7-positively selected cells, excluding terminally differentiated effector memory CD45RA+ cells. The sample taken for sequencing was naive CD8+ T cells sorted from blood. These receptors came from a man aged 30 to 39 in good health.

Notes on this clone: Other nucleotide sequences from this sample produce the same CDR3. The chain carries TRBV6-5 and TRBJ1-2; D unclear. V was clipped by 0 bases and J by 8 bases, with 7 bases between them. This CDR3 has 12 amino acids. Looked up from germline, CDR1 is MNHEY and CDR2 is SVGAGI. CDR3 DNA sequence: TGTGCCAGCAGTTACTCCTCGGGGGGCTACACCTTC. Translating it yields CASSYSSGGYTF.

This clone was counted between two and nine times. The gene calls are TRBV29-1 and TRBJ2-3; D possibly corresponds to TRBD2 (6 bases). Looked up from germline, CDR1 is SQVTM and CDR2 is ANQGSEA. Trimming pared 3 bases from V and 4 bases from J, leaving 8 bases between. The CDR3 covers 12 residues. The CDR3 spells CSVEEGPDTQYF. The CDR3 DNA follows: TGCAGCGTTGAGGAGGGGCCAGATACGCAGTATTTT.

V gene TRBV7-9 combines with J gene TRBJ2-2; 9 bases map to TRBD1. This CDR3 has 19 amino acids. Per germline, CDR1 SEHNR and CDR2 FQNEAQ (reference sequence). Germline trimming cut 2 bases from V and 0 bases from J; bases unmatched to any gene: 10. The CDR3 sequence: CASSLRFLTGGTNTGELFF. The CDR3 nucleotides are TGTGCCAGCAGCTTACGTTTCCTGACAGGGGGGACGAACACCGGGGAGCTGTTTTTT. Full variable domain (outside the CDR3, taken from reference TRBV7-9 and TRBJ2-2): DTGVSQNPRHKITKRGQNVTFRCDPISEHNRLYWYRQTLGQGPEFLTYFQNEAQLEKSRLLSDRFSAERPKGSFSTLEIQRTEQGDSAMYLCASSLRFLTGGTNTGELFFGEGSRLTVL.

Turning to this clone: The same CDR3 arises from other DNA sequences in this sample as well. The rearrangement links TRBV21-1 to TRBJ2-3; the table's TRBD2 call for D was not verified on the DNA. TRBV21-1 has pseudogene status. This CDR3 has 14 amino acids. The CDR3 is CASSTRDSTDTQYF. The CDR3 DNA reads as TGTGCCAGCAGCACGCGGGACTCCACAGATACGCAGTATTTT.

The rearrangement links TRBV27 to TRBJ2-7; D is undetermined. The V gene's germline CDR1 is MNHEY and CDR2 SMNVEV (reference sequence). Trimming removed 3 bases at V and 7 bases at J, with 16 bases between. CDR3 length equals 14 residues. The chain's CDR3 is CASSFVTSLGEQYF. CDR3 coding DNA: TGTGCCAGCAGTTTCGTAACCTCCTTAGGAGAGCAGTACTTC.